Included here is one TCR beta chain sequence, with context. Its target is unknown. With 5 bases clipped from V and 4 bases from J, the junction kept 4 bases outside the gene matches. This CDR3 contains 13 residues. Germline V lookup: CDR1 SGHRS, CDR2 YFSETQ. This record belongs to a study of T cells in tuberculosis. Looking at the study overall: This South African cohort compared adolescents with or without latent tuberculosis against adults with active tuberculosis.

The assay was immunoSEQ multiplex PCR, and TCRdb's table has in-frame clones only and misses some. This table has roughly 34,000 clones, roughly 92% appearing once. Findings and limits, study-wide: GEM motif frequencies gave about 70% accuracy; the GMM repertoire gave 85% to 90%. Active tuberculosis TCR-alpha repertoires lay closer to GMM-specific TCRs than IGRA-negative controls, suggesting clonal expansion. Selection depended on which cryopreserved specimens were available.

The clonotype originates from a donor aged 10 to 29 with latent tuberculosis or without tuberculosis infection. Some clones in this sample may be carry-over from other donors' samples. The sequenced sample consisted of PBMCs. The chain recombines TRBV5-1 with TRBJ2-7; TRBD2 matches 9 bases. CDR3 residues: CASSLTSGYEQYF. CDR3 nucleotides: TGCGCCAGCAGTCTAACTAGCGGGTACGAGCAGTACTTC.